This entry is about one T cell receptor beta chain. As yet, its antigen is unknown. Assay used: immunoSEQ multiplex PCR; TCRdb lists only in-frame clones, some missing. The profile covers around 62,000 clones, with 70% to 90% appearing a single time and around 4.9% taken by the ten largest. This record comes from a study of T cell responses to AZD1222 COVID-19 vaccine. Overall study results and limits: Reportedly, close to half of spike-specific TCRs are directed against unmutated variant regions. Sampling captured repertoires only after the peak T cell response.

Germline CDR1 and CDR2: SGHDN and FVKESK. J lost 4 bases, V lost 2 bases, and 2 bases had no gene match. The CDR3 sequence is 15 residues long. This TCR was recovered from an adult in good health. The rearrangement joins TRBV14 to TRBJ1-4; 9 nucleotides align to TRBD1. The sample was peripheral blood, taken on day 0 of AZD1222 vaccination. CDR3 sequence reads: CASSQRQGVNEKLFF. In DNA, the CDR3 is TGTGCCAGCAGCCAAAGACAGGGGGTTAATGAAAAACTGTTTTTT.